Below, 25 T cell receptor beta chains from the same sample are listed, as sequenced in a study of identical twins. TCRdb re-called the 5' RACE reads through MiXCR, storing one row per CDR3 protein. The sample consists of approximately 1.8 million distinct CDR3 sequences, about 32% of them appearing once. Sequencing was done on a sample of cord blood. The receptors derive from a newborn girl in good health.

This clonotype was counted ten times or more. The chain joins TRBV29-1 to TRBJ2-1; no clear D. The CDR3 covers 12 residues. Trimming removed 3 bases at V and 3 bases at J, with 6 bases between. Germline V gives CDR1 SQVTM, CDR2 ANQGSEA. The CDR3 reads CSVEYVYNEQFF. For the CDR3, the DNA is TGCAGCGTTGAGTATGTCTACAATGAGCAGTTCTTC.

The sample holds a few counts of this clonotype. V and J are TRBV7-9 and TRBJ1-2; unclear D gene. Trimming removed 0 bases at V and 4 bases at J, with 12 bases between. The CDR3 is made up of 15 amino acids. The V gene's germline CDR1 is SEHNR and CDR2 FQNEAQ (reference sequence). The CDR3 region has the DNA TGTGCCAGCAGCTTAGCCCTAACACTTTCCTATGGCTACACCTTC. This translates into CASSLALTLSYGYTF. Full variable domain (outside the CDR3, taken from reference TRBV7-9 and TRBJ1-2): DTGVSQNPRHKITKRGQNVTFRCDPISEHNRLYWYRQTLGQGPEFLTYFQNEAQLEKSRLLSDRFSAERPKGSFSTLEIQRTEQGDSAMYLCASSLALTLSYGYTFGSGTRLTVV.

The chain joins TRBV5-1 to TRBJ2-3; maybe TRBD1 (5 bases). The CDR3 loop spans 16 amino acids. Germline CDR1 and CDR2: SGHRS and YFSETQ. The ends were cut back, 4 bases at V and 2 bases at J, with 17 bases in the middle. The CDR3 nucleotides are TGCGCCAGCAGCCCTATCGCAGGGTCCCCCACAGATACGCAGTATTTT. Translation gives CASSPIAGSPTDTQYF. The full variable domain, rest sourced from reference TRBV5-1 and TRBJ2-3, is KAGVTQTPRYLIKTRGQQVTLSCSPISGHRSVSWYQQTPGQGLQFLFEYFSETQRNKGNFPGRFSGRQFSNSRSEMNVSTLELGDSALYLCASSPIAGSPTDTQYFGPGTRLTVL.

The V call is TRBV11-2, the J call TRBJ2-4; 8 bases match TRBD1. V was pared by 1 base and J by 4 bases, with 6 bases of the junction left unmatched. Per germline, CDR1 SGHAT and CDR2 FQNNGV. This CDR3 is 16 amino acids long. CDR3 in DNA: TGTGCCAGCAGCTTAGTTAGACAGGGGCCAAAAAACATTCAGTACTTC. It encodes CASSLVRQGPKNIQYF.

The chain joins TRBV7-9 to TRBJ1-2, with a weak D call TRBD1 (6 bases). Germline V lookup: CDR1 SEHNR, CDR2 FQNEAQ (reference sequence). Trimming shortened V by 1 base and J by 0 bases, and 12 bases separated the two germline ends. This CDR3 region has 16 residues. The CDR3 reads CASSLEVGGPNYGYTF. DNA of the CDR3: TGTGCCAGCAGCTTAGAGGTTGGGGGGCCTAACTATGGCTACACCTTC. The variable domain in full, with the rest retrieved from reference TRBV7-9 and TRBJ1-2, is DTGVSQNPRHKITKRGQNVTFRCDPISEHNRLYWYRQTLGQGPEFLTYFQNEAQLEKSRLLSDRFSAERPKGSFSTLEIQRTEQGDSAMYLCASSLEVGGPNYGYTFGSGTRLTVV.

This clonotype was recorded a few times. This chain connects TRBV27 to TRBJ2-1; D ambiguous. Per the germline V gene, CDR1 is MNHEY and CDR2 is SMNVEV (reference sequence). This CDR3 comprises 14 residues. V gave up 9 bases and J gave up 5 bases, with 17 bases separating them. The CDR3 coding sequence is TGTGCCAGTCGTCCCAGACGGACGAACAATGAGCAGTTCTTC. Translating it yields CASRPRRTNNEQFF.

This clonotype was seen at least ten times. CDR3 amino acids: CASSYLRQEKLFF. The CDR3 DNA reads as TGTGCCAGCAGTTACCTGAGACAGGAAAAACTGTTTTTT. The chain employs TRBV6-5 and TRBJ1-4, with a weak D call TRBD1 (5 bases). CDR1 and CDR2 (germline): MNHEY, SVGAGI. CDR3 size: 13 residues. Trimming removed 2 bases from V and 8 bases from J, with 9 bases in between.

The V gene is TRBV4-2, the J gene TRBJ2-1, with 12 bases fitting TRBD2. V shed 4 bases, J shed 9 bases, and the junction held 10 bases outside the gene matches. Germline assignment: CDR1 LGHNA and CDR2 YNFKEQ. The CDR3 is 16 residues long. CDR3 in amino acids: CASSPWTSGTLGEQFF. The CDR3, as DNA: TGTGCCAGCAGCCCATGGACTAGCGGGACCTTAGGTGAGCAGTTCTTC.

This clonotype was seen a handful of times. The chain carries TRBV4-1 and TRBJ2-3; 10 bases match TRBD2. The CDR3 sequence is 16 residues long. CDR1 is MGHRA, CDR2 YSYEKL, per germline. V shed 0 bases and J 6 bases; nucleotides not matched to a gene: 6. CDR3 DNA sequence: TGCGCCAGCAGCCAAGAAGGTAGCGGGAGGTATGATACGCAGTATTTT. Translation gives CASSQEGSGRYDTQYF.

This clonotype was recorded a few times. The V gene is TRBV28, the J gene TRBJ2-1; D is undetermined. The DNA end is a closer match to TRBJ2-7, so the J assignment may be wrong. CDR1 and CDR2 from the germline V gene are MDHEN and SYDVKM. The CDR3 consists of 14 residues. DNA of the CDR3: TGTGCCAGCAGTTCACATAACATACCCAATGAGCAGTACTTC. It encodes CASSSHNIPNEQYF.

The chain is built from TRBV5-1 and TRBJ2-4; the match to TRBD2 covers 9 bases. The J call could be wrong; TRBJ2-7 is a better fit for the DNA end. CDR3 length: 14 amino acids. In germline, CDR1 is SGHRS, CDR2 YFSETQ. The CDR3 region is CASSLEREVNEQYF. The CDR3 bases are TGCGCCAGCAGCTTGGAGCGGGAGGTCAACGAGCAGTACTTC.

This clonotype was seen ten or more times. The chain uses TRBV11-1 and TRBJ2-3; a weak D match, TRBD2 (6 bases). Deletions cut 6 bases from V and 3 bases from J, with 10 bases between. The CDR3 is 13 residues long. CDR1 SGHAT and CDR2 FQDESV come from the germline V gene (reference sequence). CDR3 amino acids: CASRTGTTDTQYF. DNA of the CDR3: TGTGCCAGCAGGACGGGGACTACAGATACGCAGTATTTT.

This clonotype turned up a few times. The rearrangement links TRBV11-2 to TRBJ2-1, with D possibly matching TRBD1 (5 bases). Deletions cut 2 bases from V and 9 bases from J, with 11 bases between. CDR1 is SGHAT and CDR2 is FQNNGV in the germline V gene. This CDR3 has 13 amino acids. CDR3 region: CASSLKWGSEQFF. The CDR3 nucleotides are TGTGCCAGCAGCTTAAAGTGGGGCAGTGAGCAGTTCTTC.

In this sample, this clonotype turned up a few times. The chain recombines TRBV9 with TRBJ2-1; 10 bases map to TRBD2. This CDR3 region has 16 residues. Looked up from germline, CDR1 is SGDLS and CDR2 is YYNGEE. Unmatched junction bases numbered 5, after V lost 0 bases and J lost 5 bases. CDR3 sequence reads: CASSVELAGPHNEQFF. DNA for the CDR3: TGTGCCAGCAGCGTAGAACTAGCGGGGCCCCACAATGAGCAGTTCTTC. Full variable domain (outside the CDR3, taken from reference TRBV9 and TRBJ2-1): DSGVTQTPKHLITATGQRVTLRCSPRSGDLSVYWYQQSLDQGLQFLIQYYNGEERAKGNILERFSAQQFPDLHSELNLSSLELGDSALYFCASSVELAGPHNEQFFGPGTRLTVL.

This rearrangement joins TRBV12-3 or TRBV12-4 to TRBJ1-1; 8 positions agree with TRBD1. The CDR3 length is 18 residues. J lost 0 bases, V lost 6 bases, and 15 bases had no gene match. The CDR3 DNA reads TGTGCCAGCAGACTATCCGCAAGACAGGGGCCGATGAACACTGAAGCTTTCTTT. Protein: CASRLSARQGPMNTEAFF.

CDR3: CASSEQGRDTEAFF. CDR3 nucleotides: TGTGCCAGCAGTGAACAGGGGAGGGACACTGAAGCTTTCTTT. J is TRBJ1-1 and V is TRBV2, with D perhaps matching TRBD1 (6 bases). Germline CDR1 reads SNHLY; CDR2 reads FYNNEI. V was cut by 2 bases and J by 3 bases, with 10 bases left in between. The CDR3 extends over 14 amino acids.

This chain connects TRBV6-5 to TRBJ2-6; weak D call: TRBD2 (5 bases). Trimming took 2 bases from V and 0 from J, leaving 8 bases between them. Germline V gene sequence: CDR1 MNHEY, CDR2 SVGAGI. CDR3 size: 16 residues. This CDR3 reads CASSYEGSSGANVLTF. CDR3 DNA: TGTGCCAGCAGTTACGAGGGATCCTCTGGGGCCAACGTCCTGACTTTC.

Details on this clonotype: Without the conserved terminal phenylalanine or tryptophan, this CDR3 likely stems from a read error. The rearrangement joins TRBV12-3 or TRBV12-4 to TRBJ2-3; 9 bases line up with TRBD2. The V segment lost 3 bases and the J segment 3 bases; nucleotides outside the gene matches: 4. CDR3 length: 15 amino acids. Written as DNA, the CDR3 is TGTGCCAGCAGTTTCGGCGGGAGGGATACAGATACGCAGTATTCT. Translation: CASSFGGRDTDTQYS.

In this sample, this clonotype turned up a few times. The J gene is TRBJ2-1, the V gene TRBV20-1, with 8 bases that match TRBD1. This CDR3 region has 12 residues. With V trimmed by 5 bases and J by 5 bases, 2 bases remained unmatched. Germline loops: CDR1 DFQATT, CDR2 SNEGSKA (reference sequence). CDR3 in DNA: TGCAGTGCTGGACAGGGTGACAATGAGCAGTTCTTC. It is translated as CSAGQGDNEQFF.

Many counts were recorded for this clonotype. The chain recombines TRBV20-1 with TRBJ1-1; TRBD1 matches at 9 bases. The germline V gene has CDR1 DFQATT and CDR2 SNEGSKA (reference sequence). This CDR3 is built from 13 residues. Unmatched junction bases numbered 2, after V lost 5 bases and J lost 1 base. The CDR3 spells CSARTGANTEAFF. The CDR3 DNA sequence: TGCAGTGCTCGGACAGGGGCGAACACTGAAGCTTTCTTT.

This clonotype was counted a few times. The CDR3 here is CASSIPGGSGRAFNNEQFF. In DNA, the CDR3 is TGTGCCAGCAGTATCCCGGGGGGTAGCGGGAGAGCATTCAACAATGAGCAGTTCTTC. This chain joins TRBV27 and TRBJ2-1; 9 nucleotides line up with TRBD2. The CDR3 loop spans 19 amino acids. V lost 5 bases to trimming and J lost 5 bases; unmatched junction nucleotides: 19. Per the germline V gene, CDR1 is MNHEY and CDR2 is SMNVEV (reference sequence).

The chain combines TRBV10-1 with TRBJ2-1, with 9 bases that match TRBD2. The CDR3 contains 16 residues. Germline V CDR1 and CDR2: WNHNN, SYGVQD (reference sequence). Trimming took 4 bases from V and 6 from J; bases not matched to a gene: 10. The CDR3 region is CASSVGTSPGGNEQFF. The CDR3, as DNA: TGCGCCAGCAGTGTGGGGACTAGCCCCGGGGGCAATGAGCAGTTCTTC.

A remark on this clonotype: A much larger clonotype is one base distant, so this may be a read error. The chain is built from TRBV7-2 and TRBJ2-3, with D tentatively TRBD1 or TRBD2 (6 bases each). From germline, CDR1 is SGHTA and CDR2 FQGNSA. The ends were cut back, 2 bases at V and 2 bases at J, with 11 bases in the middle. The CDR3 totals 15 residues. In DNA, the CDR3 is TGTGCCAGCAGCTTAATGGGGGGCCCCACAGATACGCAGTATTTT. It is translated as CASSLMGGPTDTQYF.

This clonotype was recorded a few times. This rearrangement joins TRBV6-5 to TRBJ1-6; D perhaps matches TRBD1 (6 bases). Trimming pared 0 bases from V and 2 bases from J, leaving 8 bases between. The CDR3 loop spans 16 amino acids. Germline V lookup: CDR1 MNHEY, CDR2 SVGAGI. CDR3 amino acids: CASSYSTGTYNSPLHF. CDR3 nucleotide sequence: TGTGCCAGCAGTTACTCGACAGGAACCTATAATTCACCCCTCCACTTT.

V gene TRBV6-2 or TRBV6-3 combines with J gene TRBJ1-6; no reliable D call. Trimming cost V 2 bases and J 7 bases, with 9 bases left between them. Per the germline V gene, CDR1 is MNHEY and CDR2 is SVGEGT. The CDR3 is 14 amino acids. CDR3: CASSYARLNSPLHF. CDR3 nucleotides: TGTGCCAGCAGTTACGCGAGGTTGAATTCACCCCTCCACTTT.